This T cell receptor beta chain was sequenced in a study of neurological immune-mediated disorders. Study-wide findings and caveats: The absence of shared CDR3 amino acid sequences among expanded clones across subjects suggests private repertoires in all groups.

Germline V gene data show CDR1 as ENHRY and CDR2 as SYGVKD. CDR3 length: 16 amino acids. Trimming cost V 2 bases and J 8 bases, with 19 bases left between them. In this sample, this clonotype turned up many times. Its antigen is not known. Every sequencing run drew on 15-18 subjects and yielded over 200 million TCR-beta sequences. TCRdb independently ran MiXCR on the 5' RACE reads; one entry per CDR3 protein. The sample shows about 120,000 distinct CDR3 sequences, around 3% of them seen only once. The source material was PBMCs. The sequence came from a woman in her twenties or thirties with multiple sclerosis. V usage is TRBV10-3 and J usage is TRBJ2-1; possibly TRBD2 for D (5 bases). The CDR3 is CAISEADQSGLDEQFF. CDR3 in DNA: TGTGCCATCAGTGAGGCTGACCAGTCGGGGTTGGATGAGCAGTTCTTC.